The clone carrying this TCR beta chain was seen repeatedly, ten times or more. This specimen belongs to a study of low-dose radiotherapy and immunotherapy resistance in tumors. Germline lookup yields CDR1 SGHTA and CDR2 FQGNSA. V was shortened by 4 bases and J by 4 bases, with 19 bases between the two germline ends. This CDR3 spans 16 amino acids. Time point noted: after trial treatment. The sample's treatment: LDRT plus nivolumab, ipilimumab, low-dose cyclophosphamide and aspirin (RACIN trial). TRAV and TRBV primers primed cDNA for both TCRalpha and TCRbeta. Both a constant-region primer and a V-primer adapter served to amplify TCRs across around 20 PCR cycles. One entry per CDR3 protein, called by TCRdb with MiXCR from the reads. Of about 58,000 distinct CDR3 sequences listed, less than 30% were seen once; the top ten hold around 7%.

The TCR was taken from a male donor with prostate cancer. Source: PBMCs, taken after low-dose radiotherapy plus immunotherapy. This rearrangement joins TRBV7-2 to TRBJ2-5; the D gene could be TRBD1 or TRBD2 (7 bases each). The CDR3 DNA sequence: TGTGCCAGCAGCTCGAGGGGAGGGGGCCTCCGAGAGACCCAGTACTTC. Protein: CASSSRGGGLRETQYF.